A single sample is the source of the 8 T cell receptor beta chains below, sequenced in a study of blood T cell repertoires in COVID-19 (TCRdb year 2020). The library was obtained by the immunoSEQ multiplex PCR assay. Here the immuneACCESS table is served through TCRdb, limited to in-frame sequences with V and J called. Missing clones are a known gap in these copies; in checked studies unresolved V genes cover under half, and the rest lacks a known reason. This sample is represented by about 280,000 clones; roughly 86% of them were singletons. The ten most abundant clones make up approximately 8.8% of the sample. Source material: peripheral blood. The origin of the receptors is a man between 18 and 29 years old with active or convalescent COVID-19.

The V gene is TRBV9, the J gene TRBJ1-1, with D unresolved. V lost 4 bases and J lost 8, with 3 bases in between. Looked up from germline, CDR1 is SGDLS and CDR2 is YYNGEE. This CDR3 comprises 9 residues. DNA of the CDR3: TGTGCCAGCAGCCTGGAAGCTTTCTTT. Its protein is CASSLEAFF.

The chain is built from TRBV7-2 and TRBJ2-7; the D gene is possibly TRBD2 (5 bases). The germline V gene encodes CDR1 SGHTA and CDR2 FQGNSA. Deletions cut 5 bases from V and 0 bases from J, with 11 bases between. The CDR3 has 14 amino acids. The DNA of the CDR3 is TGTGCCAGCAGCAAAGTTACTAGCTCCTACGAGCAGTACTTC. This encodes CASSKVTSSYEQYF.

The chain couples TRBV4-1 to TRBJ2-7; 9 positions agree with TRBD1. Germline V gene data show CDR1 as MGHRA and CDR2 as YSYEKL. The J segment lost 5 bases and the V segment lost 0 bases, leaving 8 bases of the junction unmatched. There are 16 residues in the CDR3. The CDR3, as DNA: TGCGCCAGCAGCCAAGACCCAGGACAGGGGTTCGACGAGCAGTACTTC. Its protein product is CASSQDPGQGFDEQYF.

The gene calls are TRBV6-5 and TRBJ2-5; 9 bases map to TRBD1. Looked up from germline, CDR1 is MNHEY and CDR2 is SVGAGI. The CDR3 is made up of 15 amino acids. Unmatched junction bases numbered 6, after V lost 5 bases and J lost 2 bases. The CDR3 here is CASSKGQGRQETQYF. The CDR3, as DNA: TGTGCCAGCAGTAAGGGACAGGGACGGCAAGAGACCCAGTACTTC.

V and J are TRBV19 and TRBJ2-3; possible D gene TRBD1, 6 bases. CDR3 length: 15 amino acids. Trimming stripped 3 bases from V and 0 bases from J, with 10 bases between. Germline loops: CDR1 LNHDA, CDR2 SQIVND (reference sequence). CDR3 coding DNA: TGTGCCAGTAGTATGGGGGCTAGCAGCACAGATACGCAGTATTTT. This sequence encodes CASSMGASSTDTQYF.

This chain connects TRBV7-2 to TRBJ1-3; 8 nucleotides align to TRBD1. The J segment lost 4 bases and the V segment lost 5 bases, leaving 10 bases of the junction unmatched. Germline assignment: CDR1 SGHTA and CDR2 FQGNSA. The CDR3 spans 16 residues. CDR3 in DNA: TGTGCCAGCAGCAGCAGCCAGGGGGCAGCCGGAAACACCATATATTTT. As protein: CASSSSQGAAGNTIYF.

The rearrangement links TRBV7-2 to TRBJ1-5, with D perhaps matching TRBD1 (6 bases). V lost 2 bases and J 0 bases, leaving 11 bases between the germline ends. The germline CDR1 and CDR2 sequences are SGHTA and FQGNSA. The CDR3 runs 16 residues. Written as DNA, the CDR3 is TGTGCCAGCAGCTTACAGGGGCTCCTTAGCAATCAGCCCCAGCATTTT. As protein: CASSLQGLLSNQPQHF.

The chain recombines TRBV29-1 with TRBJ1-1; D ambiguous. The CDR3 length is 12 residues. Trimming cost V 4 bases and J 1 base, with 7 bases left between them. Germline V CDR1 and CDR2: SQVTM, ANQGSEA. DNA of the CDR3: TGCAGCGTTGGGCTGGCGAACACTGAAGCTTTCTTT. It encodes CSVGLANTEAFF. Full variable domain (remainder filled in from reference TRBV29-1 and TRBJ1-1): SAVISQKPSRDICQRGTSLTIQCQVDSQVTMMFWYRQQPGQSLTLIATANQGSEATYESGFVIDKFPISRPNLTFSTLTVSNMSPEDSSIYLCSVGLANTEAFFGQGTRLTVV.